This entry describes one TCR beta chain. The antigen is unknown. The DNA is left out, because the CDR3 cannot be placed on it with certainty; the CDR3 is given as TCRdb lists it. The CDR3 has 17 residues if both end residues are counted. Germline V lookup: CDR1 MNHEY, CDR2 SVGEGT. The sample belongs to a study of T-cell reconstitution after alpha-beta-depleted transplantation in children. Points from the study as a whole: A year post-transplant, T-cell counts and diversity derived mostly from newly produced T cells. Reportedly, alpha-beta T cells present about two months post-transplant originated from several hundred expanded clones of graft origin.

Preparing the TCRbeta library involved the use of unique molecular identifiers. One entry per CDR3 protein, called by TCRdb with MiXCR from the PCR reads. The sample includes under 300,000 distinct CDR3 sequences, 11% of them seen just once. This sequence joins TRBV6-2 or TRBV6-3 and TRBJ2-1; the table's D call, TRBD1, was not checked against the DNA. This clonotype originated in a male patient between 2 and 10 years old who had a stem cell transplant for chronic granulomatous disease, so the T cells may come from the graft donor. Sequenced here: peripheral blood, sampled 180 days after TCRalphabeta/CD19-depleted stem cell transplant. The CDR3: CASSNVGLGAYNEWRFF.